The entry that follows covers one T cell receptor beta chain sequence. Different DNA sequences within this sample yield the same CDR3. The sample comes from a study of control samples from healthy donors and cancer patients. Measured with immunoSEQ multiplex PCR; TCRdb has only the in-frame clones, and not every one. In the table there are under 200,000 clones, over 85% of which are singletons. In germline, CDR1 is SGHRS, CDR2 YFSETQ. Between the trimmed V and J ends, which lost 4 bases and 0 bases, there was a span of 5 bases. The CDR3 is 14 residues long. The gene calls are TRBV5-1 and TRBJ2-6, with D uncertain. Sequenced sample: blood. The TCR comes from a middle-aged woman in good health. The CDR3 DNA follows: TGCGCCAGCAGCCCGAACTCTGGGGCCAACGTCCTGACTTTC. The encoded protein is CASSPNSGANVLTF.